This T cell receptor beta chain was observed in a study of T-cell memory formation after mild COVID-19. General study results and limits: Nothing confirmed that second-wave clones peaking on day 37 were specific for SARS-CoV-2. Researchers found some responding clones in pre-infection memory, a sign that cross-reactive memory joined. Mostly located in CM and EM were contracting CD4+ clones, with contracting CD8+ clones located in EMRA.

Germline CDR1 is SQVTM and CDR2 is ANQGSEA. Unmatched junction bases numbered 6, after V lost 3 bases and J lost 5 bases. The CDR3 runs 14 residues. The authors produced TCR alpha and TCR beta cDNA libraries with sample barcodes and UMIs by 5'RACE using constant-segment primers. TCRdb analysed the 5' RACE reads with MiXCR anew, one entry per CDR3 protein. This table holds 350,000 or so distinct CDR3 sequences, 13% found once. In this sample, this clonotype turned up many times. The antigen remains unidentified. The chain employs TRBV29-1 and TRBJ2-1, with 8 bases matching TRBD2. The sample was PBMCs or a T cell subset sorted from them (not recorded which). This clonotype was sampled from a man aged 18 to 29 who had mild COVID-19 (a few samples of this study predate the infection). Cell type and time point are not known. The DNA for the CDR3 is TGCAGCGTTGAGACGGGGGGGCCGAACAATGAGCAGTTCTTC. Translation gives CSVETGGPNNEQFF.